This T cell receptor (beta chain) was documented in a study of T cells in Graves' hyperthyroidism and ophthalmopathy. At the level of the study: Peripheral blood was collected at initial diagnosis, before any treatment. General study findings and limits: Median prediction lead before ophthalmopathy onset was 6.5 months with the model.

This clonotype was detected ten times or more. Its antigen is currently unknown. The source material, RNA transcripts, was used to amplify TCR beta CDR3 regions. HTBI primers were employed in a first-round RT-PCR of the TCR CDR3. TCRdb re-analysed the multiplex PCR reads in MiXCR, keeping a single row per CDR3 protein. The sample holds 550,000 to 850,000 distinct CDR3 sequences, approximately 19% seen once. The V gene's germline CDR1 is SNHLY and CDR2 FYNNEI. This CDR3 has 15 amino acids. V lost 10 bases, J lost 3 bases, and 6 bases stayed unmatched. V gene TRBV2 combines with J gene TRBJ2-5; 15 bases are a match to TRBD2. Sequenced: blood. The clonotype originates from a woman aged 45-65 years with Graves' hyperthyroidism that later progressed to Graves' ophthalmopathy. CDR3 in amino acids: CANTGTSGGKETQYF. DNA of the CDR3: TGTGCCAACACCGGGACTAGCGGGGGGAAAGAGACCCAGTACTTC.